This record looks at one TCR beta chain sequence and its context. What it binds is not known. This record belongs to a study of OX40 agonist ivuxolimab in advanced cancers. Study in general: Patients were treated with ivuxolimab, an agonistic anti-OX40 (CD134) antibody.

Assay: immunoSEQ multiplex PCR; the TCRdb copy retains only in-frame clones and omits some. The sample consists of about 10,000 clones, roughly three fifths of them appearing once. Study findings and constraints: The study did not work out the antigen specificity of the expanded peripheral T cells. By week 6 at 0.1 to 3.0 mg/kg, blood CD4+ and CD8+ T cells had expanded clonally.

Trimming pared 2 bases from V and 2 bases from J, leaving 15 bases between. This CDR3 comprises 16 residues. CDR1 is SGHRS and CDR2 is YFSETQ in the germline V gene. The specimen comprised CD4+ or CD8+ T cells sorted from blood, sampled in a trial of the OX40 agonist ivuxolimab. The V and J genes are TRBV5-1 and TRBJ2-3; tentative D call: TRBD2 (6 bases). The receptor comes from an adult with an advanced solid tumor such as melanoma, head and neck, liver or kidney cancer. The CDR3 protein is CASSFPGEGITDTQYF. CDR3 DNA: TGCGCCAGCAGCTTTCCGGGGGAAGGGATCACAGATACGCAGTATTTT.